Below, 5 T cell receptor beta chains from the same sample are listed, as sequenced in a study of T cells in Graves' hyperthyroidism and ophthalmopathy. Regions amplified from RNA transcripts were the TCR beta CDR3 regions. The HTBI primer set drove a first-round RT-PCR of the TCR CDR3. TCRdb reprocessed the multiplex PCR reads via MiXCR and lists one record per CDR3 protein. The table includes a few hundred thousand distinct CDR3 sequences, approximately 14% detected once. Sequenced input: blood. Source of these receptors: a young woman with Graves' hyperthyroidism that later progressed to Graves' ophthalmopathy.

This clonotype was recorded many times. The chain uses TRBV20-1 and TRBJ2-7, with 8 bases fitting TRBD2. Trimming at V came to 6 bases and at J to 4 bases, leaving 11 bases not matched to a gene. Germline CDR1 and CDR2: DFQATT and SNEGSKA (reference sequence). The CDR3 contains 14 residues. CDR3 region: CSARGTRSRYEQYF. CDR3 in DNA: TGCAGTGCGAGGGGGACTAGGAGTAGGTACGAGCAGTACTTC.

This clonotype has ten or more counts. DNA of the CDR3: TGTGCCAGCAGTTTGAGACAGCTTAATGAAAAACTGTTTTTT. This sequence encodes CASSLRQLNEKLFF. The chain is built from TRBV28 and TRBJ1-4; maybe TRBD1 (5 bases). The germline gives CDR1 MDHEN, CDR2 SYDVKM. The CDR3 covers 14 residues. The V end was cut by 3 bases, the J end by 4 bases, with 9 bases between.

This clonotype was counted between two and nine times. V usage is TRBV4-1 and J usage is TRBJ2-2; D is undetermined. This CDR3 comprises 14 residues. V lost 0 bases to trimming and J lost 5 bases, with 7 bases between them. Germline V gene sequence: CDR1 MGHRA, CDR2 YSYEKL. The CDR3: CASSQESTTGELFF. CDR3 nucleotide sequence: TGCGCCAGCAGCCAAGAGTCAACAACCGGGGAGCTGTTTTTT.

About this clonotype: A read error is possible here, since a much larger clone lies one base away. The V and J genes are TRBV7-9 and TRBJ2-7; TRBD1 matches at 7 bases. CDR1 is SEHNR, CDR2 FQNEAQ, per germline (reference sequence). The V segment lost 5 bases and the J segment 1 base; nucleotides outside the gene matches: 8. This CDR3 contains 15 residues. Here the CDR3 reads CASSRPGQRSYEQYF. Written as DNA, the CDR3 is TGTGCCAGCAGCCGTCCGGGACAGAGATCCTACGAGCAGTACTTC.

This clonotype was recorded a few times. The V and J genes are TRBV6-1 and TRBJ1-5, with a possible D match to TRBD1 (5 bases). This CDR3 comprises 15 residues. V dropped 0 bases and J dropped 3 bases, with 9 bases sitting between them. Germline CDR1 is MNHNS and CDR2 is SASEGT. CDR3 residues: CASSEAGRNNQPQHF. CDR3 in DNA: TGTGCCAGCAGTGAAGCGGGGCGGAACAATCAGCCCCAGCATTTT.